The sequence of this TCR beta chain was determined in a study of graft-versus-host responses after intestinal transplantation. The sample holds one count of this clone. Its target is not known. Produced via immunoSEQ multiplex PCR; TCRdb's table is partial and in-frame only. The data contain fewer than 150,000 clones, approximately 92% of them singletons. The specimen comprised unstimulated CD4+ T cells sorted from spleen or lymph node cells, sampled before intestinal transplant. This clonotype originated in a human donor who received an intestinal transplant.

CDR3 in amino acids: CASRGNGELFF. The CDR3, as DNA: TGTGCCAGTAGGGGGAACGGGGAGCTGTTTTTT. J is TRBJ2-2 and V is TRBV19; D call uncertain. The ends were cut back, 6 bases at V and 7 bases at J, with 6 bases in the middle. CDR1 and CDR2 from the germline V gene are LNHDA and SQIVND (reference sequence). This CDR3 has 11 residues.